This T cell receptor beta chain was identified during a study of blood T cell repertoires in COVID-19. The method was immunoSEQ multiplex PCR; TCRdb's version includes in-frame clones alone and lacks a portion of them. The sample lists 300,000 or so clones, roughly nine tenths occurring once. The CDR3 length is 14 residues. Trimming removed 10 bases from V and 0 bases from J, with 13 bases in between. Per germline, CDR1 MNHEY and CDR2 SVGAGI. J is TRBJ2-1 and V is TRBV6-5; D perhaps matches TRBD1 (6 bases). The TCR comes from a man aged 18 to 30 who had recovered from COVID-19. Input material: peripheral blood. The CDR3 DNA follows: TGTGCCACCACGGGACACCCCTCCTACAATGAGCAGTTCTTC. This codes for CATTGHPSYNEQFF.